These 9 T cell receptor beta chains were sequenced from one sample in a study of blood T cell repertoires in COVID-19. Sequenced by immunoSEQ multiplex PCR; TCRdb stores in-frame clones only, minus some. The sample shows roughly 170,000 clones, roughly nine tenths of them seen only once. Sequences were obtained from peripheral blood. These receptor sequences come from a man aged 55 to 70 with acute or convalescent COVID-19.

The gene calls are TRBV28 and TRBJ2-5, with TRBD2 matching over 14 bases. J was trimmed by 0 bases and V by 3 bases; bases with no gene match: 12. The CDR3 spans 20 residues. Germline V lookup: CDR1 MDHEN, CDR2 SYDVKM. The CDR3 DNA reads TGTGCCAGCAGTTTTGCCCCGGGACTAGCGGGAGAGGAAAACCAAGAGACCCAGTACTTC. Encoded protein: CASSFAPGLAGEENQETQYF.

The DNA for the CDR3 is TGTGCCAGCAGCAAGAGACAGGGTAACACTGAAGCTTTCTTT. This translates into CASSKRQGNTEAFF. The chain carries TRBV3-1 (or the pseudogene TRBV3-2) and TRBJ1-1; 7 nucleotides agree with TRBD1. Germline V lookup: CDR1 LGHDT, CDR2 YNNKEL (reference sequence). V gave up 5 bases and J gave up 2 bases; unmatched junction bases: 5. CDR3 length: 14 residues.

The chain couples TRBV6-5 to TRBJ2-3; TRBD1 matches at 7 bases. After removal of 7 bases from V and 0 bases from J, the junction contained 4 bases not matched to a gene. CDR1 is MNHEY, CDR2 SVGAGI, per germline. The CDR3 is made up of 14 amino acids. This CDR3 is CASTRGSSTDTQYF. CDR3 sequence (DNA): TGTGCCAGCACCAGGGGGTCTAGCACAGATACGCAGTATTTT.

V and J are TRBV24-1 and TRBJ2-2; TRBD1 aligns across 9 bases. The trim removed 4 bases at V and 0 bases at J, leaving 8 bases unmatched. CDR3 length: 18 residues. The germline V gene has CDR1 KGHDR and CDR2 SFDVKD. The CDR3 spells CATSDQDRGLSNTGELFF. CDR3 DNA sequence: TGTGCCACCAGTGACCAGGACAGGGGTTTGTCGAACACCGGGGAGCTGTTTTTT.

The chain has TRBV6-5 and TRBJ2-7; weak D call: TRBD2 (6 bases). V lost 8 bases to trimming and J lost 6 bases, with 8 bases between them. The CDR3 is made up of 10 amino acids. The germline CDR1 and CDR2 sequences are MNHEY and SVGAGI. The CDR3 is CASGEVEQYF. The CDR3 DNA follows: TGTGCCAGCGGGGAGGTCGAGCAGTACTTC.

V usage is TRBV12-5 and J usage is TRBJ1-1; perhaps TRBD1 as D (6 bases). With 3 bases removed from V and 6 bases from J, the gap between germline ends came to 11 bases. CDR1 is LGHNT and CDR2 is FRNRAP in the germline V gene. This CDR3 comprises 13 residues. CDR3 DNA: TGTGCTAGTGGTTTCTCTTCAGGGGCTGAAGCTTTCTTT. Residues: CASGFSSGAEAFF.

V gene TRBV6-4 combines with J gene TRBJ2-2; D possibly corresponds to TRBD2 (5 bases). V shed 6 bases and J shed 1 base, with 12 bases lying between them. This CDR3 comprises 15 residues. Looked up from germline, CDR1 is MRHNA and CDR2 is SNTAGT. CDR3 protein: CASSPTGMNTGELFF. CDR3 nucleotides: TGTGCCAGCAGCCCGACCGGGATGAACACCGGGGAGCTGTTTTTT.

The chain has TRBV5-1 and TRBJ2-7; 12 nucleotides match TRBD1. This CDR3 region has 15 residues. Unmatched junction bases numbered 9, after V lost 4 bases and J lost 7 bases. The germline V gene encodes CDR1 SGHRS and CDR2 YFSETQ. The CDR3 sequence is CASSLWGTGGDEQYF. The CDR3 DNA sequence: TGCGCCAGCAGCCTATGGGGGACAGGGGGCGATGAGCAGTACTTC.

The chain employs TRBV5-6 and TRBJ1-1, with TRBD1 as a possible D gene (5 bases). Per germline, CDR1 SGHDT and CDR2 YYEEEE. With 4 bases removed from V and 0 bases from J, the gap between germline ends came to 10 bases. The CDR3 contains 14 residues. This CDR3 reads CASSDSVLNTEAFF. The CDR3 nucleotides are TGTGCCAGCAGCGACAGTGTTTTGAACACTGAAGCTTTCTTT.